A single sample gave rise to the 14 T cell receptor beta chains below, sequenced in a study of blood T cell repertoires in COVID-19. Data came from immunoSEQ multiplex PCR; TCRdb stores just in-frame clones and leaves some out. This sample has some 270,000 clones, with roughly 87% found just once. Sequencing was carried out using peripheral blood. These receptors all come from a woman between 40 and 55 years old who had recovered from COVID-19.

This clone was seen just once. The chain has TRBV11-3 and TRBJ2-1; 8 bases map to TRBD2. After removal of 1 base from V and 8 bases from J, the junction contained 7 bases not matched to a gene. The length of the CDR3 is 15 residues. In germline, CDR1 is SGHNT, CDR2 YENEEA. The CDR3 spells CASSLGQREPDEQFF. For the CDR3, the DNA is TGTGCCAGCAGCTTAGGCCAGCGGGAGCCAGATGAGCAGTTCTTC. Supplemented by reference TRBV11-3 and TRBJ2-1, the full variable domain reads EAGVVQSPRYKIIEKKQPVAFWCNPISGHNTLYWYLQNLGQGPELLIRYENEEAVDDSQLPKDRFSAERLKGVDSTLKIQPAELGDSAVYLCASSLGQREPDEQFFGPGTRLTVL.

This clone is a singleton in its sample. This chain uses TRBV5-1 with TRBJ1-5, with D possibly being TRBD1 (5 bases). The CDR3 contains 14 residues. Trimming cost V 4 bases and J 2 bases, with 10 bases left between them. CDR1 SGHRS and CDR2 YFSETQ come from the germline V gene. The CDR3 region has the DNA TGCGCCAGCAGCCAGGGTACGGGCAATCAGCCCCAGCATTTT. The encoded protein is CASSQGTGNQPQHF.

A single count supports this clone. This chain uses TRBV9 with TRBJ2-1; tentatively, D is TRBD1 (6 bases). Between the trimmed V and J ends, which lost 7 bases and 9 bases, there was a span of 26 bases. CDR1 is SGDLS and CDR2 is YYNGEE in the germline V gene. This CDR3 has 16 amino acids. In DNA form, the CDR3 reads TGTGCCAGCGCCGAGTCTTTCGGGACAACCCTTAGTGAGCAGTTCTTC. Amino acid sequence: CASAESFGTTLSEQFF.

J is TRBJ1-2 and V is TRBV4-1, with D hard to call. This CDR3 is 14 amino acids long. Germline values: CDR1 MGHRA, CDR2 YSYEKL. V gave up 2 bases and J gave up 6 bases, with 13 bases separating them. The CDR3 region has the DNA TGCGCCAGCAGCCAATTGGGAGGGCCGGATGGCTACACCTTC. The encoded protein is CASSQLGGPDGYTF.

V usage is TRBV7-3 and J usage is TRBJ2-3; 8 bases agree with TRBD1. The germline CDR1 and CDR2 sequences are SGHTA and FQGTGA. J gave up 2 bases and V 4 bases, and 2 bases lay outside the gene matches. CDR3 length: 14 amino acids. CDR3 amino acids: CASSWTGTTDTQYF. In DNA, the CDR3 is TGTGCCAGCAGCTGGACAGGGACCACAGATACGCAGTATTTT.

The genes are TRBV7-5 and TRBJ2-1; the D segment call TRBD2 is taken from the table without a DNA check. TRBV7-5 is a pseudogene locus. The CDR3 contains 16 residues. The CDR3 reads CVRASKTGLEGNEQFF. CDR3 DNA: TGTGTCAGAGCTTCCAAGACGGGACTAGAGGGCAATGAGCAGTTCTTC.

The chain employs TRBV3-1 (or the pseudogene TRBV3-2) and TRBJ2-7, with unresolved D. This CDR3 comprises 13 residues. Trimming pared 0 bases from V and 5 bases from J, leaving 8 bases between. CDR1 and CDR2 from the germline V gene are LGHDT and YNNKEL (reference sequence). In DNA form, the CDR3 reads TGTGCCAGCAGCCAAGATCTAGGCCACGAGCAGTACTTC. Protein sequence: CASSQDLGHEQYF.

The genes are TRBV3-1 (or the pseudogene TRBV3-2) and TRBJ2-7; D might be TRBD1 (6 bases). Trimming cost V 0 bases and J 6 bases, with 15 bases left between them. The CDR3 spans 15 residues. CDR1 and CDR2 (germline): LGHDT, YNNKEL (reference sequence). The CDR3 here is CASSQEKTGTPEQYV. The CDR3 nucleotides read TGTGCCAGCAGCCAAGAAAAAACCGGGACACCCGAGCAGTACGTC.

The chain uses TRBV7-9 and TRBJ2-5, with TRBD2 identical over 7 bases. Germline assignment: CDR1 SEHNR and CDR2 FQNEAQ (reference sequence). V lost 4 bases and J lost 4; bases outside the gene matches: 3. This CDR3 comprises 13 residues. The CDR3 sequence is CASSSREGETQYF. The CDR3 bases are TGTGCCAGCAGCTCCAGGGAGGGAGAGACCCAGTACTTC.

The table lists this clone with a count of one. V and J are TRBV9 and TRBJ1-5; a weak D match, TRBD1 (6 bases). CDR3 length: 16 residues. Per the germline V gene, CDR1 is SGDLS and CDR2 is YYNGEE. V gave up 3 bases and J gave up 2 bases, with 15 bases separating them. DNA for the CDR3: TGTGCCAGCAGCGAGAAACAGGGATACGGCAATCAGCCCCAGCATTTT. It encodes CASSEKQGYGNQPQHF. Complete variable domain (other parts from reference TRBV9 and TRBJ1-5): DSGVTQTPKHLITATGQRVTLRCSPRSGDLSVYWYQQSLDQGLQFLIQYYNGEERAKGNILERFSAQQFPDLHSELNLSSLELGDSALYFCASSEKQGYGNQPQHFGDGTRLSIL.

About this clone itself: This specimen includes other DNA sequences encoding the same CDR3. This chain connects TRBV11-2 to TRBJ2-3, with 10 bases that match TRBD2. CDR3 length equals 15 residues. Trimming cost V 5 bases and J 1 base; bases outside gene matches: 3. The germline CDR1 and CDR2 sequences are SGHAT and FQNNGV. The CDR3 protein is CASSLLAGGTDTQYF. In DNA, the CDR3 is TGTGCCAGCAGCCTTCTAGCGGGGGGCACAGATACGCAGTATTTT. Variable domain in full (rest from reference TRBV11-2 and TRBJ2-3): EAGVAQSPRYKIIEKRQSVAFWCNPISGHATLYWYQQILGQGPKLLIQFQNNGVVDDSQLPKDRFSAERLKGVDSTLKIQPAKLEDSAVYLCASSLLAGGTDTQYFGPGTRLTVL.

V and J are TRBV11-2 and TRBJ2-2; 10 bases are shared with TRBD2. J lost 3 bases, V lost 2 bases, and 3 bases had no gene match. CDR1 and CDR2 from the germline V gene are SGHAT and FQNNGV. The CDR3 has 16 residues. CDR3 nucleotides: TGTGCCAGCAGCTTACCTAGCGGGGGATACACCGGGGAGCTGTTTTTT. Protein product: CASSLPSGGYTGELFF.

This sequence joins TRBV18 and TRBJ2-2, with D possibly matching TRBD2 (5 bases). The CDR3 is 17 residues long. The V and J ends lost 4 bases and 0 bases respectively, with 15 bases between them. In germline, CDR1 is KGHSH, CDR2 LQKENI. The CDR3 DNA follows: TGTGCCAGCTCACGACTAAGGGCGGAATCGAACACCGGGGAGCTGTTTTTT. Amino acids: CASSRLRAESNTGELFF.

This clone was picked up one time. The chain uses TRBV7-2 and TRBJ1-1, with D possibly TRBD1 on 5 matching bases. V lost 6 bases to trimming and J lost 3 bases, with 11 bases between them. The CDR3 spans 13 residues. The germline CDR1 and CDR2 sequences are SGHTA and FQGNSA. The CDR3 region has the DNA TGTGCCAGCAGGACAGCGTTTGACACTGAAGCTTTCTTT. It specifies CASRTAFDTEAFF.